The clone carrying this TCR beta chain was picked up a small number of times. Its specificity is unknown. This sample stems from a study of post-analysis software for immune sequencing data. The study, taken as a whole, reports: Same-batch preparations were strongly co-clustered by F measure. In patients, about 5 TRBV segments were more frequent than in controls, with TRBV5-6, TRBV5-1 and TRBV20-1 among them. Normalized Chao1 diversity was significantly reduced in patients versus controls.

Presence of unique molecular identifiers characterized the TCR beta cDNA libraries. TCRdb re-analysed the PCR reads in MiXCR, keeping a single row per CDR3 protein. The sample holds about 820,000 distinct CDR3 sequences, about 50% seen once. Germline V gene sequence: CDR1 DFQATT, CDR2 SNEGSKA (reference sequence). The CDR3 has 17 amino acids. V lost 3 bases and J lost 5; bases outside the gene matches: 12. The sequence was collected from a girl aged 5-17 years with multiple sclerosis. The sequencing sample was made of blood. The V call is TRBV20-1, the J call TRBJ2-1; 11 nucleotides align to TRBD2. The CDR3 sequence is CSASLLQGLAVHNEQFF. The CDR3 bases are TGCAGTGCTAGTCTACTCCAGGGACTAGCGGTCCACAATGAGCAGTTCTTC.